The sequence of this T cell receptor (beta chain) was determined in a study of T-cell reconstitution after alpha-beta-depleted transplantation in children. The germline V and J ends were trimmed by 5 bases and 4 bases, with 21 bases remaining between them. The CDR3 is 17 amino acids. There are a few counts of this clonotype. TCRbeta library construction was performed incorporating unique molecular identifiers. From the PCR reads, TCRdb called clonotypes with MiXCR, one entry per CDR3 protein. Of about 980,000 distinct CDR3 sequences in the sample, around 30% were seen once. This specimen was PBMCs, mostly from graft donor cells, taken 360 days after TCRalphabeta/CD19-depleted stem cell transplant. The source is a boy in the first two years of life who had a stem cell transplant for SCID, so the T cells may come from the graft donor. The rearrangement links TRBV12-3 or TRBV12-4 to TRBJ2-1, with D uncertain. Here the CDR3 reads CASSTTITGLGYNEQFF. CDR3 nucleotide sequence: TGTGCCAGCAGTACTACCATCACGGGTTTGGGGTACAATGAGCAGTTCTTC.